This T cell receptor beta chain was captured in a study of cytomegalovirus exposure and HLA in healthy donors. Remarks on this clone: The antigen is unknown.

Primers for the PCR totalled 60 Vbeta and 13 Jbeta. Only in-frame clones appear in the TCRdb table, and some are missing; sequencing was by immunoSEQ multiplex PCR. The sample includes about 150,000 clones, 75% of them seen just once. V gave up 4 bases and J gave up 10 bases, with 20 bases separating them. CDR1 is GTSNPN and CDR2 is SVGIG in the germline V gene (reference sequence). This CDR3 has 15 residues. Findings and limits, study-wide: Among the sequence variants, a highly shared cluster was likely an artifact of sequencing. A missense DCLRE1C variant was associated with V- and J-gene trimming of TCR beta chains in a later analysis, and an independent cohort replicated the association. In a later analysis, donors in an Asian-associated ancestry cluster reportedly had fewer N-insertions in productive TCRs than the cohort mean.

This chain uses TRBV30 with TRBJ1-6; D may be TRBD1 (6 bases). This sequence was found in a man aged 25-45 years in good health and CMV-seronegative. Sequenced sample: PBMCs. CDR3: CAWIPQGRMDSPLHF. DNA for the CDR3: TGTGCCTGGATCCCCCAGGGGAGAATGGACTCACCCCTCCACTTT.